One and the same sample provided the 23 T cell receptor beta chains below, sequenced in a study of regulatory T cells in long-lasting Graves disease. Time point given: newly diagnosed GD, antithyroid drugs for less than 3 months. The TCR library was made from RNA that had been extracted from PBMCs in TRIzol. Library construction for TCR beta used iRepertoire HTBI primers and Arm-PCR of CDR3 regions. MiXCR, run by TCRdb on the multiplex PCR reads, gives a single entry per CDR3 protein. The sample records 250,000 or so distinct CDR3 sequences, 15% to 20% being singletons. The sample also formed part of further work on T cells in Graves' hyperthyroidism and ophthalmopathy.

The sequences come from peripheral blood mononuclear cells (PBMCs), collected at new diagnosis, from a patient treated with antithyroid drugs. The receptors stem from a woman younger than 45 with Graves disease.

The chain uses TRBV25-1 and TRBJ1-2, with D possibly being TRBD1 (6 bases). Germline V gene lookup returns CDR1 MGHDK and CDR2 SYGVNS. This CDR3 is built from 14 residues. V gave up 4 bases and J gave up 7 bases, with 16 bases separating them. The chain's CDR3 is CASSGRGIPLGYTF. CDR3 sequence (DNA): TGTGCCAGCAGTGGGAGGGGGATTCCCCTTGGCTACACCTTC.

As regards this clonotype: A read error may explain this, as a much larger clone is one base away. As the CDR3 is not closed by the conserved phenylalanine or tryptophan, this likely results from a read error. DNA of the CDR3: TGTGCCAGCAGCACCCGGGGAGGCGGGGGGTCCACAGATACGCAGTATCTT. Translation: CASSTRGGGGSTDTQYL. This sequence joins TRBV7-9 and TRBJ2-3; 8 bases match TRBD2. The CDR3 covers 17 residues. CDR1 SEHNR and CDR2 FQNEAQ come from the germline V gene (reference sequence). The V gene end was trimmed by 5 bases and the J gene end by 2 bases; junction bases not matched to a gene: 12.

This rearrangement joins TRBV7-9 to TRBJ2-6, with D possibly being TRBD1 (5 bases). This CDR3 is 15 amino acids long. The germline gives CDR1 SEHNR, CDR2 FQNEAQ (reference sequence). Trimming cost V 5 bases and J 4 bases, with 12 bases left between them. This CDR3 is CASSAQGSGANVLTF. As DNA, the CDR3 is TGTGCCAGCAGCGCCCAGGGTTCCGGGGCCAACGTCCTGACTTTC.

J is TRBJ2-1 and V is TRBV11-3; 13 bases fit TRBD2. The CDR3 loop spans 16 amino acids. Germline CDR1 reads SGHNT; CDR2 reads YENEEA. Trimming took 5 bases from V and 2 from J; bases not matched to a gene: 3. This CDR3 reads CASSLGLAGTYNEQFF. CDR3 in DNA: TGTGCCAGCAGCCTGGGACTAGCGGGGACCTACAATGAGCAGTTCTTC.

This clonotype was observed a few times. It may be a read error: a sequence one base away is much more abundant. This chain links TRBV20-1 with TRBJ1-3; D remains ambiguous. CDR1 is DFQATT and CDR2 is SNEGSKA in the germline V gene (reference sequence). The CDR3 runs 15 residues. V was pared by 4 bases and J by 0 bases, with 13 bases between. This CDR3 reads CSATDGLTSGNTIYF. The CDR3 DNA is TGCAGTGCTACCGACGGTCTCACCTCTGGAAACACCATATATTTT.

As regards this clonotype: This likely traces to a read error, being one base from a far larger clone. The chain employs TRBV11-3 and TRBJ2-3, with D hard to call. TRBJ1-1 explains the end of the DNA better; the J call may be wrong. CDR3 length: 15 residues. Germline values: CDR1 SGHNT, CDR2 YENEEA. The chain's CDR3 is CASSFFLTDGTGAFF. The CDR3 DNA reads as TGTGCCAGCAGCTTCTTTCTAACAGACGGCACTGGAGCTTTCTTT.

The sample holds many counts of this clonotype. V gene TRBV12-3 or TRBV12-4 combines with J gene TRBJ2-5; 12 bases are a match to TRBD2. The CDR3 has 18 amino acids. V dropped 0 bases and J dropped 5; count of bases not matched to a gene: 10. In nucleotides, the CDR3 is TGTGCCAGCAGTTTAGCGCGGGAGGCTAGCGGGGGGGCCGAGACCCAGTACTTC. Residues: CASSLAREASGGAETQYF.

This clonotype has just a few counts. A junction end diverges from the germline sequence, so it may reflect a read error. The V call is TRBV20-1, the J call TRBJ2-7; D gene unclear. The CDR3 runs 11 residues. The germline CDR1 and CDR2 sequences are DFQATT and SNEGSKA (reference sequence). The CDR3 DNA is TGCAGAGCTATTAAGACCTACGAGCAGTACTTC. Translating it yields CRAIKTYEQYF.

This chain joins TRBV10-3 and TRBJ2-6; D gene ambiguous. This CDR3 has 16 amino acids. Trimming shortened V by 3 bases and J by 2 bases, and 11 bases separated the two germline ends. Germline values: CDR1 ENHRY, CDR2 SYGVKD. In DNA, the CDR3 is TGTGCCATCAGTGAACTCTGGGCTCCTGGGGCCAACGTCCTGACTTTC. This encodes CAISELWAPGANVLTF.

The chain couples TRBV2 to TRBJ1-1; D perhaps matches TRBD1 (6 bases). CDR1 is SNHLY, CDR2 FYNNEI, per germline. The CDR3 consists of 15 residues. Trimming removed 1 base from V and 11 bases from J, with 20 bases in between. This CDR3 reads CASSEGVLGAQVAFF. DNA for the CDR3: TGTGCCAGCAGTGAAGGCGTTTTGGGGGCCCAAGTGGCTTTCTTT. Filled out from reference TRBV2 and TRBJ1-1, the complete variable domain reads EPEVTQTPSHQVTQMGQEVILRCVPISNHLYFYWYRQILGQKVEFLVSFYNNEISEKSEIFDDQFSVERPDGSNFTLKIRSTKLEDSAMYFCASSEGVLGAQVAFFGQGTRLTVV.

This clonotype was seen many times. CDR3 nucleotide sequence: TGTGCCAGCAGATTAAGAGCAGGGGCGAACACCGGGGAGCTGTTTTTT. Translation gives CASRLRAGANTGELFF. The chain employs TRBV27 and TRBJ2-2; a weak D match, TRBD1 (6 bases). This CDR3 region has 16 residues. Germline assignment: CDR1 MNHEY and CDR2 SMNVEV (reference sequence). Trimming removed 6 bases from V and 0 bases from J, with 14 bases in between.

V and J are TRBV30 and TRBJ2-1; a weak D match, TRBD1 (6 bases). The CDR3 totals 20 residues. Trimming shortened V by 2 bases and J by 1 base, and 27 bases separated the two germline ends. The germline CDR1 and CDR2 sequences are GTSNPN and SVGIG (reference sequence). CDR3 DNA: TGTGCCTGGAGTTGGGGTGACAGGACCACTCCCAGGGATTCCTACAATGAGCAGTTCTTC. This gives the protein CAWSWGDRTTPRDSYNEQFF.

Ten or more counts support this clonotype. CDR3 bases: TGTGCCAGCAGCCACCCGATCGGGGAGCTGTTTTTT. Translation gives CASSHPIGELFF. The chain carries TRBV3-1 and TRBJ2-2; D unresolved. The germline gives CDR1 LGHDT, CDR2 YNNKEL (reference sequence). The V and J ends lost 3 bases and 7 bases respectively, with 6 bases between them. This CDR3 has 12 amino acids.

This clonotype came up many times. The chain is built from TRBV28 and TRBJ2-3; D is possibly TRBD1 or TRBD2 (5 bases each). Germline V CDR1 and CDR2: MDHEN, SYDVKM. The CDR3 has 15 residues. Trimming cost V 8 bases and J 2 bases, with 17 bases left between them. The CDR3 region is CASYSRDVITDTQYF. The CDR3 DNA reads as TGTGCCAGCTATTCTCGGGACGTCATCACAGATACGCAGTATTTT.

Ten or more counts support this clonotype. The V call is TRBV9, the J call TRBJ1-6; D uncertain. The CDR3 sequence is 13 residues long. Between the trimmed V and J ends, which lost 0 bases and 4 bases, there was a span of 2 bases. The germline V gene encodes CDR1 SGDLS and CDR2 YYNGEE. CDR3 sequence: CASSVEYNSPLHF. The CDR3 region has the DNA TGTGCCAGCAGCGTAGAATATAATTCACCCCTCCACTTT.

This clonotype was counted many times. The chain recombines TRBV6-1 with TRBJ1-5, with 7 bases matching TRBD1. The CDR3 covers 15 residues. In germline, CDR1 is MNHNS, CDR2 SASEGT. J was trimmed by 4 bases and V by 6 bases; bases with no gene match: 9. CDR3 coding DNA: TGTGCCAGCAGGAGCCTCCGGGACAGTAATCAGCCCCAGCATTTT. This encodes CASRSLRDSNQPQHF.

This chain uses TRBV29-1 with TRBJ2-2, with D perhaps matching TRBD1 or TRBD2 (5 bases each). V was shortened by 3 bases and J by 6 bases, with 11 bases between the two germline ends. The CDR3 contains 13 residues. The germline V gene encodes CDR1 SQVTM and CDR2 ANQGSEA. The CDR3 spells CSVDPGTAGELFF. CDR3 DNA: TGCAGCGTTGATCCCGGGACCGCCGGGGAGCTGTTTTTT.

This clonotype was detected ten times or more. The chain recombines TRBV5-1 with TRBJ1-3; no firm D call. CDR3 length: 14 amino acids. Looked up from germline, CDR1 is SGHRS and CDR2 is YFSETQ. The V end was cut by 6 bases, the J end by 0 bases, with 10 bases between. The CDR3 DNA reads TGCGCCAGCACCCTTGACTACTCTGGAAACACCATATATTTT. It specifies CASTLDYSGNTIYF.

The sample holds many counts of this clonotype. The genes are TRBV6-1 and TRBJ2-7, with 9 bases lining up with TRBD2. The germline gives CDR1 MNHNS, CDR2 SASEGT. The CDR3 length is 15 residues. V was pared by 7 bases and J by 3 bases, with 10 bases of the junction left unmatched. The DNA for the CDR3 is TGTGCCAGCAAATTTTCGGGGCGGGGGGGCTACGAGCAGTACTTC. It translates to CASKFSGRGGYEQYF.

This clonotype showed up many times. The CDR3 region is CASSFRQGRSYNEQFF. In DNA form, the CDR3 reads TGTGCCAGCAGTTTCAGACAGGGGCGGTCCTACAATGAGCAGTTCTTC. The chain carries TRBV27 and TRBJ2-1; 8 bases agree with TRBD1. V shed 3 bases, J shed 1 base, and the junction held 5 bases outside the gene matches. This CDR3 is built from 16 residues. The V gene's germline CDR1 is MNHEY and CDR2 SMNVEV (reference sequence).

This clonotype came up many times. V gene TRBV7-3 combines with J gene TRBJ2-3; D possibly corresponds to TRBD2 (5 bases). The CDR3 covers 14 residues. Trimming shortened V by 1 base and J by 5 bases, and 10 bases separated the two germline ends. Germline V gene data show CDR1 as SGHTA and CDR2 as FQGTGA. DNA of the CDR3: TGTGCCAGCAGCTTAAGCTACGGGGAAGATACGCAGTATTTT. Residues: CASSLSYGEDTQYF.

There are many counts of this clonotype. The gene calls are TRBV20-1 and TRBJ2-7, with a weak D call TRBD2 (7 bases). Per the germline V gene, CDR1 is DFQATT and CDR2 is SNEGSKA (reference sequence). This CDR3 spans 17 amino acids. V lost 5 bases, J lost 7 bases, and 30 bases lay in between. The CDR3 DNA follows: TGCAGTGCTCCAGGCGAGAAGCTCGGGGGGCACTTCGGGGAGCAGTACTTC. It yields the protein CSAPGEKLGGHFGEQYF.

The table lists this clonotype with many counts. This chain links TRBV19 with TRBJ1-2, with D maybe TRBD1 (6 bases). Per germline, CDR1 LNHDA and CDR2 SQIVND (reference sequence). Trimming left V 4 bases short and J 2 bases short, with 14 bases between. The CDR3 loop spans 15 amino acids. CDR3 bases: TGTGCCAGTAGTAGGGGATTACAGGGAAACTATGGCTACACCTTC. It translates to CASSRGLQGNYGYTF.